These 7 T cell receptor beta chains were sequenced from one sample in a study of Siglec-9 on CD8 T cells in melanoma. Method: immunoSEQ multiplex PCR; TCRdb's copy keeps in-frame clones and lacks some. The data show tens of thousands of clones, roughly 80% seen once. Sequences were obtained from Siglec-9- CD8+ T cells sorted from blood. All receptors derive from a human donor in good health.

The chain employs TRBV28 and TRBJ1-5; D is undetermined. Germline loops: CDR1 MDHEN, CDR2 SYDVKM. Trimming stripped 6 bases from V and 4 bases from J, with 16 bases between. The CDR3 sequence is 15 residues long. The CDR3 bases are TGTGCCAGCAGGGGGAACGGACTTTTTAATCAGCCCCAGCATTTT. Its protein is CASRGNGLFNQPQHF. Full variable domain (remainder filled in from reference TRBV28 and TRBJ1-5): DVKVTQSSRYLVKRTGEKVFLECVQDMDHENMFWYRQDPGLGLRLIYFSYDVKMKEKGDIPEGYSVSREKKERFSLILESASTNQTSMYLCASRGNGLFNQPQHFGDGTRLSIL.

This clone has just a few counts. The chain is built from TRBV30 and TRBJ1-5; D may be TRBD1 (5 bases). The CDR3 length is 13 residues. V was pared by 3 bases and J by 2 bases, with 8 bases between. Per germline, CDR1 GTSNPN and CDR2 SVGIG (reference sequence). The CDR3 DNA follows: TGTGCCTGGAGCGTAGGGGGCAATCAGCCCCAGCATTTT. Its translation is CAWSVGGNQPQHF.

The gene calls are TRBV7-9 and TRBJ1-2; no firm D call. The CDR3 is 14 amino acids. Germline lookup yields CDR1 SEHNR and CDR2 FQNEAQ (reference sequence). Trimming cost V 4 bases and J 4 bases, with 13 bases left between them. The CDR3: CASSSGEGTYGYTF. The DNA for the CDR3 is TGTGCCAGCAGCTCCGGGGAGGGAACCTATGGCTACACCTTC. Filled out from reference TRBV7-9 and TRBJ1-2, the complete variable domain reads DTGVSQNPRHKITKRGQNVTFRCDPISEHNRLYWYRQTLGQGPEFLTYFQNEAQLEKSRLLSDRFSAERPKGSFSTLEIQRTEQGDSAMYLCASSSGEGTYGYTFGSGTRLTVV.

This chain uses TRBV5-1 with TRBJ2-1, with 11 bases that match TRBD2. V lost 0 bases, J lost 8 bases, and 13 bases stayed unmatched. There are 18 residues in the CDR3. Germline CDR1 is SGHRS and CDR2 is YFSETQ. The DNA for the CDR3 is TGCGCCAGCAGCTTGGCGGCTAGCGGGAGGTCCTTACGGGATGAGCAGTTCTTC. This gives the protein CASSLAASGRSLRDEQFF.

The V call is TRBV9, the J call TRBJ1-4; 9 nucleotides align to TRBD1. The CDR3 loop spans 15 amino acids. CDR1 and CDR2 from the germline V gene are SGDLS and YYNGEE. Losses at the gene ends were 4 bases for V and 5 bases for J; bases not matched to a gene: 6. In DNA form, the CDR3 reads TGTGCCAGCAGCCTGGCCGGGACAGGGAATGAAAAACTGTTTTTT. Translating gives CASSLAGTGNEKLFF. The full variable domain, with the rest looked up from reference TRBV9 and TRBJ1-4, is DSGVTQTPKHLITATGQRVTLRCSPRSGDLSVYWYQQSLDQGLQFLIQYYNGEERAKGNILERFSAQQFPDLHSELNLSSLELGDSALYFCASSLAGTGNEKLFFGSGTQLSVL.

This clone was observed a single time. This chain joins TRBV19 and TRBJ1-5; D unclear. The CDR3 loop spans 15 amino acids. Germline CDR1 and CDR2: LNHDA and SQIVND (reference sequence). The ends were cut back, 3 bases at V and 0 bases at J, with 9 bases in the middle. In DNA form, the CDR3 reads TGTGCCAGTAGTATGGTTACGGCTAGCAATCAGCCCCAGCATTTT. Translating it yields CASSMVTASNQPQHF. The full variable domain, in which reference TRBV19 and TRBJ1-5 provide the parts outside the CDR3, is DGGITQSPKYLFRKEGQNVTLSCEQNLNHDAMYWYRQDPGQGLRLIYYSQIVNDFQKGDIAEGYSVSREKKESFPLTVTSAQKNPTAFYLCASSMVTASNQPQHFGDGTRLSIL.

This clone has just a few counts. The chain recombines TRBV5-4 with TRBJ1-1, with unresolved D. Trimming shortened V by 2 bases and J by 1 base, and 6 bases separated the two germline ends. The V gene's germline CDR1 is SGHNT and CDR2 YYREEE (reference sequence). The CDR3 spans 13 residues. Written as DNA, the CDR3 is TGTGCCAGCAGCTTTGGCACGAACACTGAAGCTTTCTTT. This gives the protein CASSFGTNTEAFF.